The source of this T cell receptor beta chain is a study of T-cell reconstitution after alpha-beta-depleted transplantation in children. Many counts were recorded for this clonotype. Antigen: not known. Preparation of the TCRbeta library involved a method that used unique molecular identifiers. TCRdb re-analysed the PCR reads in MiXCR, keeping a single row per CDR3 protein. The table lists approximately 500,000 distinct CDR3 sequences, over 9.5% of them singletons. The CDR3 contains 14 residues. V gave up 5 bases and J gave up 6 bases; unmatched junction bases: 8. The germline CDR1 and CDR2 sequences are LNHDA and SQIVND (reference sequence). Notes on the study in general: Reportedly, alpha-beta T cells present about two months post-transplant originated from several hundred expanded clones of graft origin.

This rearrangement joins TRBV19 to TRBJ2-7, with 9 bases lining up with TRBD1. The TCR originated in a child younger than 10 with inherited bone marrow failure, due to receive a stem cell transplant. The specimen was PBMCs, collected before TCRalphabeta/CD19-depleted stem cell transplant. The CDR3: CASSSDRGRSEQYF. CDR3 nucleotide sequence: TGTGCCAGTAGTTCTGACAGGGGGAGATCCGAGCAGTACTTC. The variable domain in full, with the rest retrieved from reference TRBV19 and TRBJ2-7, is DGGITQSPKYLFRKEGQNVTLSCEQNLNHDAMYWYRQDPGQGLRLIYYSQIVNDFQKGDIAEGYSVSREKKESFPLTVTSAQKNPTAFYLCASSSDRGRSEQYFGPGTRLTVT.